A selection of T cell receptor beta chains follows, all from one sample in a study of blood T cell repertoires in COVID-19. TCRdb's table, derived via immunoSEQ multiplex PCR, lists solely in-frame clones and lacks some. Of 100,000 to 150,000 clones listed, about 90% are singletons. Sequencing was performed on peripheral blood. The source is a man between 65 and 80 years old who had recovered from COVID-19. Both conserved end residues are part of each CDR3. A D gene is named only where the DNA matches it firmly. Not every row has a clone size; where given, it reads once, few, many or a size class.

>TRBJ1-4|once|TRBV29-1|.
TGCAGCGTTGAGGACGGGGGAAATGAAAAACTGTTTTTT
CSVEDGGNEKLFF
>TRBJ2-2|.|TRBV5-1|.
TGCGCCAGCACCACTCAGGATGTGATCGGGGAGCTGTTTTTT
CASTTQDVIGELFF
>TRBJ2-1|.|TRBV5-1|TRBD2
TGCGCCAGCAGCTTGGATGCGGGGGGCTACAATGAGCAGTTCTTC
CASSLDAGGYNEQFF
>TRBJ1-6|.|TRBV4-1|.
TGCGCCAGCAGCCAAGGGCAGCAGGGGTATTCACCCCTCCACTTT
CASSQGQQGYSPLHF
>TRBJ1-5|few|TRBV15|.
TGTGCCACCAGCGGTAGGACAGCGAGGCAGCCCCAGCATTTT
CATSGRTARQPQHF
>TRBJ1-1|.|TRBV19|TRBD1
TGTGCCAGTATGGGACAGTGGGGCACTGAAGCTTTCTTT
CASMGQWGTEAFF
>TRBJ2-2|.|TRBV27|.
TGTGCCAGCAGTTTATCATGGGTCGGGGGGGAGCTGTTTTTT
CASSLSWVGGELFF
>TRBJ2-1|.|TRBV5-4|.
TGTGCCAGCAGCCTCAGACATGGGAATGAGCAGTTCTTC
CASSLRHGNEQFF
>TRBJ1-2|.|TRBV5-4|.
TGTGCCAGCAGCTTGGCTGGAGCCAATGGCTACACCTTC
CASSLAGANGYTF
>TRBJ1-2|.|TRBV7-2|TRBD1
TGTGCCAGCAGCCCGTCATCAGGGGGCGGATATGGCTACACCTTC
CASSPSSGGGYGYTF
>TRBJ2-1|.|TRBV6-2/TRBV6-3|TRBD2
TGTGCCAGCAGTCCGGGACTAGCGTTTTATGAGCAGTTCTTC
CASSPGLAFYEQFF
>TRBJ1-1|.|TRBV4-1|TRBD1
TGCGCCAGCAGGACAGGGTTCTCTGAAGCTTTCTTT
CASRTGFSEAFF
>TRBJ1-5|.|TRBV28|.
TGTGCCAGCAGGGGTGGGGAGGGGTTGAATCAGCCCCAGCATTTT
CASRGGEGLNQPQHF
>TRBJ1-2|.|TRBV6-2/TRBV6-3|.
TGTGCCAGCAGTCCACGGGGTACAGAACCTAACTATGGCTACACCTTC
CASSPRGTEPNYGYTF
>TRBJ2-5|.|TRBV5-1|TRBD2
TGCGCCAGCAGCCCTGGGACTAGCGGGGCCCAAGAGACCCAGTACTTC
CASSPGTSGAQETQYF
>TRBJ1-4|.|TRBV2|TRBD1
TGTGCCAGCAGCCTACAGGGGGTAGGAGAAAAACTGTTTTTT
CASSLQGVGEKLFF
>TRBJ1-1|.|TRBV12-3/TRBV12-4|.
TGTGCCAGCAGTGAACAGGGTTGGACTGAAGCTTTCTTT
CASSEQGWTEAFF
>TRBJ2-3|.|TRBV10-2|TRBD2
TGCGCCGGGGCCCCAGCGGGAGGGCCTAAGGGCACAGATACGCAGTATTTT
CAGAPAGGPKGTDTQYF
>TRBJ2-7|many|TRBV10-3|.
TGTGCCATCAGTGAGTCTGCGGGACCTGGCTACGAGCAGTACTTC
CAISESAGPGYEQYF
>TRBJ2-5|few|TRBV5-4|.
TGTGCCAGCAGCTTAACTAGGCACGAGACCCAGTACTTC
CASSLTRHETQYF
>TRBJ2-4|few|TRBV5-1|.
TGCGCCAGCAGCTTGGAGCCGGGGACAAGCATTCAGTACTTC
CASSLEPGTSIQYF
>TRBJ1-2|.|TRBV2|TRBD1
TGTGCCAGCAGTGGAGGACAGGGCAGTTATGGCTACACCTTC
CASSGGQGSYGYTF
>TRBJ2-1|.|TRBV5-6|TRBD2
TGTGCCAGCCTAGCGGGGCCCAACAATGAGCAGTTCTTC
CASLAGPNNEQFF
>TRBJ2-2|.|TRBV5-1|TRBD2
TGCGCCAGCAGCTTATGGACTAGCTACACCGGGGAGCTGTTTTTT
CASSLWTSYTGELFF